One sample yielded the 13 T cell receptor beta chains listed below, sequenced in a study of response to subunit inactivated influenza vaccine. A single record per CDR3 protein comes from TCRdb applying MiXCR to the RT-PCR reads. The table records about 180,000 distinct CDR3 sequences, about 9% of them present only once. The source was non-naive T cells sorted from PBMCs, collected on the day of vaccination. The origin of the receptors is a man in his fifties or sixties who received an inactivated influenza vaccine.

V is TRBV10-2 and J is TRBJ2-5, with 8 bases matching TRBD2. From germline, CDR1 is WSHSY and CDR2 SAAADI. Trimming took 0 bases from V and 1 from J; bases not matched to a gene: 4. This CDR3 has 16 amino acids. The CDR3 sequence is CASSESSLAGQETQYF. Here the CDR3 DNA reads TGCGCCAGCAGTGAGTCGTCGCTAGCGGGCCAAGAGACCCAGTACTTC.

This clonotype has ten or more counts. The CDR3 region has the DNA TGTGCCAGCAGTTTAAGACCCGGGGCCAGTCCGGGCAATGAGCAGTTCTTC. This codes for CASSLRPGASPGNEQFF. J is TRBJ2-1 and V is TRBV27, with D perhaps assigned TRBD1 or TRBD2 (5 bases each). Trimming left V 2 bases short and J 6 bases short, with 20 bases between. The CDR3 is made up of 17 amino acids. Germline CDR1 reads MNHEY; CDR2 reads SMNVEV (reference sequence).

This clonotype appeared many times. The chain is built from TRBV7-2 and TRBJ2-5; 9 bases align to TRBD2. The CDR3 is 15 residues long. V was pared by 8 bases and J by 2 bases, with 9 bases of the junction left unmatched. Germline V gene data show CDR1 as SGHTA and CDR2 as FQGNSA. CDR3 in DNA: TGTGCCAGCGTCCGGGCTAGCGGGGTTCAAGAGACCCAGTACTTC. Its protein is CASVRASGVQETQYF.

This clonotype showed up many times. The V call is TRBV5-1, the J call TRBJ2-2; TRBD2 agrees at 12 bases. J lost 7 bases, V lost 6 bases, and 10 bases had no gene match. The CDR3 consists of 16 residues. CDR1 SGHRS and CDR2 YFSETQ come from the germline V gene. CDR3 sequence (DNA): TGCGCCAGCACCTCACTAGCGGGGGGTGCAGGCGGGGAGCTGTTTTTT. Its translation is CASTSLAGGAGGELFF.

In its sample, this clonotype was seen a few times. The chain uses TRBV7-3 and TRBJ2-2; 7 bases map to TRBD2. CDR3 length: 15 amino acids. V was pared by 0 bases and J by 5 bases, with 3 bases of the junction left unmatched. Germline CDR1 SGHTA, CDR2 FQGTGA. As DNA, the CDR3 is TGTGCCAGCAGCTTAACTGGCGGGAGAACCGGGGAGCTGTTTTTT. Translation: CASSLTGGRTGELFF.

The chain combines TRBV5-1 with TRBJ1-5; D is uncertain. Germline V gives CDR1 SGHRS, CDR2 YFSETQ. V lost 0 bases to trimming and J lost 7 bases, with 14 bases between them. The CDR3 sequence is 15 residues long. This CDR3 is CASSLAGQNGQPQHF. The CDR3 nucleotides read TGCGCCAGCAGCTTGGCGGGTCAGAACGGACAGCCCCAGCATTTT.

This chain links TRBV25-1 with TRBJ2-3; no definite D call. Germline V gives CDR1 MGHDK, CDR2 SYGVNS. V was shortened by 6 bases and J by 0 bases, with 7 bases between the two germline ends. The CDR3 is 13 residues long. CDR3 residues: CASRQFSTDTQYF. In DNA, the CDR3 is TGTGCCAGCAGACAGTTCAGCACAGATACGCAGTATTTT.

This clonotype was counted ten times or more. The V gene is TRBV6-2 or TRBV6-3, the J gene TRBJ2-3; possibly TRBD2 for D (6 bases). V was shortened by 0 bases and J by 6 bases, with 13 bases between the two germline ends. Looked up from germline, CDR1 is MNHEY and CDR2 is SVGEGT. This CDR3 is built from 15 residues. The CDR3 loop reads CASSYSQTSYDTQYF. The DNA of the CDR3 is TGTGCCAGCAGTTACTCGCAGACTAGTTACGATACGCAGTATTTT.

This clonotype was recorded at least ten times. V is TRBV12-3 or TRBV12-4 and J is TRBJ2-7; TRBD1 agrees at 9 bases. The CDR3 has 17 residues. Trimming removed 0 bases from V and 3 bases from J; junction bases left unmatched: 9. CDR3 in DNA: TGTGCCAGCAGTTTAGCACCCGGGACAGGGACCCGCTACGAGCAGTACTTC. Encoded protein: CASSLAPGTGTRYEQYF.

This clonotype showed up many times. The CDR3 sequence: CASSERLAGAGSYNEQFF. The CDR3 nucleotides are TGCGCCAGCAGTGAGAGACTAGCGGGGGCCGGCTCCTACAATGAGCAGTTCTTC. This sequence joins TRBV10-2 and TRBJ2-1, with 12 bases lining up with TRBD2. Trimming took 2 bases from V and 0 from J; bases not matched to a gene: 5. The germline CDR1 and CDR2 sequences are WSHSY and SAAADI. The CDR3 is made up of 18 amino acids.

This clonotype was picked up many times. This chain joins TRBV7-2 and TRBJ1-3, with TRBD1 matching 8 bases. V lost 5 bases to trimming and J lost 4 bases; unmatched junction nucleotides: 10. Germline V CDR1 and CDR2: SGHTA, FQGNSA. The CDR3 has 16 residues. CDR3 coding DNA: TGTGCCAGCAGCCTCCATGACAGGGGCCGCGGAAACACCATATATTTT. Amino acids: CASSLHDRGRGNTIYF. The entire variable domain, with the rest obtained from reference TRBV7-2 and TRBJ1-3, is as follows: GAGVSQSPSNKVTEKGKDVELRCDPISGHTALYWYRQSLGQGLEFLIYFQGNSAPDKSGLPSDRFSAERTGGSVSTLTIQRTQQEDSAVYLCASSLHDRGRGNTIYFGEGSWLTVV.

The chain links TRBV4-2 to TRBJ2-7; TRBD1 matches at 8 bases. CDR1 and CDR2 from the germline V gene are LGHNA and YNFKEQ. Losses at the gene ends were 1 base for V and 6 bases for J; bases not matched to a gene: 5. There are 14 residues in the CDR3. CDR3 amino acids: CASSQAAGGSEQYF. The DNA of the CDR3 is TGTGCCAGCAGCCAAGCGGCAGGGGGCTCCGAGCAGTACTTC.

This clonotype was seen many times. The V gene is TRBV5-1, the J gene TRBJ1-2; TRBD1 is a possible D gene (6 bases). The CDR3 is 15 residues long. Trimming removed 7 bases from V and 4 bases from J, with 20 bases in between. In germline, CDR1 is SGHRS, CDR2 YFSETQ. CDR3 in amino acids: CASQTDPGAFYGYTF. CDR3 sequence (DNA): TGCGCCAGCCAAACCGACCCGGGGGCTTTCTATGGCTACACCTTC.